Below are 16 T cell receptor beta chains sequenced from a single sample in a study of T-cell reconstitution after alpha-beta-depleted transplantation in children (dated by TCRdb to 2016 to 2017). Library preparation used PCR. Reads for this sample came from an Illumina HiSeq 2500. Molecular barcoding was employed in the preparation of TCR libraries, with unique molecular identifiers being used to normalize TCRbeta repertoire quantification. The public sequencing data were trimmed at Q25 with fastp and processed into clonotypes with MiXCR by TCRdb, which kept only in-frame beta chains. Entries are consolidated by CDR3 protein sequence, retaining the most common genes and DNA. Within this sample are 190,000 or so distinct CDR3 sequences, with 5.5% to 7% of them counted one time only. Clones ranked in the top ten supply under 5% of the sample. The sample's treatment or condition label is to be understood as: allogeneic hematopoietic cell transplantation with graft depleted of TCRalphabeta T cells and CD19 B cells.

The sample here was PBMCs, taken before TCRalphabeta/CD19-depleted stem cell transplant. The origin of the receptors is a girl under three years old with combined immunodeficiency, due to receive a stem cell transplant.

This clonotype has ten or more counts. This sequence joins TRBV2 and TRBJ1-1; possibly TRBD1 for D (5 bases). The germline CDR1 and CDR2 sequences are SNHLY and FYNNEI. Trimming pared 4 bases from V and 1 base from J, leaving 22 bases between. This CDR3 is 18 amino acids long. In DNA, the CDR3 is TGTGCCAGCAGTGTCTTTTTCAGGGTTTTGTGGCCGAACACTGAAGCTTTCTTT. It yields the protein CASSVFFRVLWPNTEAFF.

Many counts were recorded for this clonotype. The chain employs TRBV4-2 and TRBJ2-1; no clear D gene. Trimming took off 0 bases at V and 12 bases at J, with 9 bases between the two ends. Germline V lookup: CDR1 LGHNA, CDR2 YNFKEQ. The CDR3 has 12 amino acids. CDR3: CASSQDGWWQFF. CDR3 sequence (DNA): TGTGCCAGCAGCCAAGATGGTTGGTGGCAGTTCTTC.

This clonotype was counted at least ten times. The chain carries TRBV12-3 or TRBV12-4 and TRBJ2-5; 9 nucleotides line up with TRBD1. The V gene end was trimmed by 5 bases and the J gene end by 2 bases; junction bases not matched to a gene: 6. The CDR3 loop spans 15 amino acids. CDR3 nucleotides: TGTGCCAGCAGTCCATGGGACAGGGTTCAAGAGACCCAGTACTTC. Amino acids: CASSPWDRVQETQYF.

This rearrangement joins TRBV30 to TRBJ2-2; D not resolved. Trimming cost V 7 bases and J 1 base, with 13 bases left between them. Germline V gene lookup returns CDR1 GTSNPN and CDR2 SVGIG (reference sequence). There are 14 residues in the CDR3. DNA of the CDR3: TGTGCCTCCAAAGTGAAGGGGAACACCGGGGAGCTGTTTTTT. This translates into CASKVKGNTGELFF.

This sequence joins TRBV7-3 and TRBJ2-5, with a possible D match to TRBD2 (6 bases). This CDR3 contains 14 residues. Germline CDR1 is SGHTA and CDR2 is FQGTGA. V was trimmed by 5 bases and J by 4 bases, leaving 14 bases between them. In DNA, the CDR3 is TGTGCCAGCAGCCCATCCGGGCGGGGAGAGACCCAGTACTTC. It encodes CASSPSGRGETQYF.

This clonotype was counted ten times or more. The genes are TRBV2 and TRBJ2-3; D uncertain. CDR1 SNHLY and CDR2 FYNNEI come from the germline V gene. Trimming took 7 bases from V and 3 from J, leaving 5 bases between them. The CDR3 is 11 amino acids. The CDR3 nucleotides are TGTGCCAGCACCCGGACAGATACGCAGTATTTT. As protein: CASTRTDTQYF.

In this sample, this clonotype turned up many times. The gene calls are TRBV28 and TRBJ2-2; D possibly corresponds to TRBD2 (6 bases). The ends were cut back, 3 bases at V and 7 bases at J, with 9 bases in the middle. CDR3 length: 13 amino acids. The germline CDR1 and CDR2 sequences are MDHEN and SYDVKM. The CDR3: CASSFRRGGELFF. Here the CDR3 DNA reads TGTGCCAGCAGTTTCCGGAGGGGCGGGGAGCTGTTTTTT. The entire variable domain, with the rest obtained from reference TRBV28 and TRBJ2-2, is as follows: DVKVTQSSRYLVKRTGEKVFLECVQDMDHENMFWYRQDPGLGLRLIYFSYDVKMKEKGDIPEGYSVSREKKERFSLILESASTNQTSMYLCASSFRRGGELFFGEGSRLTVL.

This clonotype showed up many times. The chain combines TRBV29-1 with TRBJ2-3; D possibly matches TRBD1 or TRBD2 (5 bases each). Germline V gives CDR1 SQVTM, CDR2 ANQGSEA. V was trimmed by 4 bases and J by 5 bases, leaving 16 bases between them. The CDR3 loop spans 14 amino acids. CDR3 DNA sequence: TGCAGCGTTGCCGCTGGGGGATTAGGAGATACGCAGTATTTT. This sequence encodes CSVAAGGLGDTQYF.

This clonotype was recorded at least ten times. The chain uses TRBV4-3 and TRBJ2-7; 14 bases fit TRBD2. The CDR3 contains 17 residues. With V trimmed by 3 bases and J by 7 bases, 11 bases remained unmatched. Per germline, CDR1 LGHNA and CDR2 YSLEER. The CDR3 DNA reads as TGCGCCAGCAGCCAGGGACTAGCGGGAGACATCTACGTGGAGCAGTACTTC. Translating gives CASSQGLAGDIYVEQYF.

The chain has TRBV12-3 or TRBV12-4 and TRBJ2-3; a weak D match, TRBD2 (6 bases). Trimming stripped 6 bases from V and 2 bases from J, with 15 bases between. The CDR3 is 15 residues long. CDR3 in amino acids: CASSPGGGLTDTQYF. The DNA of the CDR3 is TGTGCCAGCAGCCCCGGGGGAGGACTCACAGATACGCAGTATTTT.

This clonotype was observed at least ten times. The gene calls are TRBV12-3 or TRBV12-4 and TRBJ1-1; D is unresolved. There are 14 residues in the CDR3. V was shortened by 5 bases and J by 4 bases, with 14 bases between the two germline ends. The CDR3 DNA sequence: TGTGCCAGCAGTCCCGGTTTCGGAGGCACTGAAGCTTTCTTT. Amino acids: CASSPGFGGTEAFF.

This chain joins TRBV11-2 and TRBJ1-2; no clear D. V gave up 5 bases and J gave up 0 bases, with 10 bases separating them. CDR1 and CDR2 from the germline V gene are SGHAT and FQNNGV. The CDR3 length is 14 residues. The CDR3 region has the DNA TGTGCCAGCAGCCAAAGAACGACTAACTATGGCTACACCTTC. The encoded protein is CASSQRTTNYGYTF.

This clonotype was recorded at least ten times. V gene TRBV29-1 combines with J gene TRBJ2-1; tentative D call: TRBD2 (5 bases). The CDR3 is 13 amino acids. Per germline, CDR1 SQVTM and CDR2 ANQGSEA. The ends were cut back, 7 bases at V and 7 bases at J, with 17 bases in the middle. CDR3 nucleotides: TGCAGCGCTCGGGATCCGGGTTTGAATGAGCAGTTCTTC. Translation gives CSARDPGLNEQFF.

This clonotype was counted many times. The V gene is TRBV28, the J gene TRBJ2-1; weak D call: TRBD2 (5 bases). This CDR3 is 15 amino acids long. Germline V lookup: CDR1 MDHEN, CDR2 SYDVKM. V was shortened by 5 bases and J by 10 bases, with 21 bases between the two germline ends. The CDR3 reads CASSMVAPAEREQFF. As DNA, the CDR3 is TGTGCCAGCAGTATGGTAGCGCCTGCTGAGAGGGAGCAGTTCTTC.

This clonotype was seen at least ten times. V is TRBV21-1 and J is TRBJ2-7; the D call TRBD2 from the table was never checked on the DNA. TRBV21-1 is a recognized pseudogene. This CDR3 has 17 residues. The DNA of the CDR3 is TGTGCCAGCAGCCCCACTGGTGCTAGCGGGGCCTCCTACGAGCAGTACTTC. Translation: CASSPTGASGASYEQYF.

At least ten counts were recorded for this clonotype. This chain joins TRBV29-1 and TRBJ2-7, with D uncertain. This CDR3 has 13 residues. Trimming stripped 3 bases from V and 1 base from J, with 10 bases between. The germline V gene encodes CDR1 SQVTM and CDR2 ANQGSEA. The CDR3 coding sequence is TGCAGCGTTGAGGTAGGGCAGTCCTACGAGCAGTACTTC. It codes for CSVEVGQSYEQYF.